This is a list of T cell receptor beta chains from one sample in a study of PD-1 blockade in classical Hodgkin lymphoma. TCRdb's table, derived via immunoSEQ multiplex PCR, lists solely in-frame clones and lacks some. The data hold nearly 50,000 clones, with about three quarters observed a single time. The material sequenced was peripheral blood mononuclear cells (PBMCs), taken before the fourth cycle of nivolumab. The receptor source for this set is a human donor with classical Hodgkin lymphoma. Each CDR3 is given with its conserved first and last residue. D genes are given only for firm matches. Part of the rows lack a size; the others show once, few, many or a class for expanded clones.

clone size	D gene	V gene	J gene	CDR3 DNA	CDR3 protein
-	-	TRBV6-5	TRBJ2-7	TGTGCCAGCAGAACAACAGGGTCCTCCTACGAGCAGTACTTC	CASRTTGSSYEQYF
-	TRBD1	TRBV9	TRBJ1-3	TGTGCCAGCAGCGTAGCAGGGGGTGGTGGAAACACCATATATTTT	CASSVAGGGGNTIYF
-	-	TRBV6-1	TRBJ2-7	TGTGCCAGCAGGAGACTAGTCTACGAGCAGTACTTC	CASRRLVYEQYF
-	TRBD1	TRBV7-2	TRBJ1-1	TGTGCCAGCAGCTTACGGACAGGGGGCACTGAAGCTTTCTTT	CASSLRTGGTEAFF
-	TRBD1	TRBV11-2	TRBJ1-2	TGTGCCAGCAGCTTAGAAAAGTGGGACAGGGGTCGGGTGGGCTATGGCTACACCTTC	CASSLEKWDRGRVGYGYTF
few	TRBD1	TRBV2	TRBJ1-4	TGTGCCAGCAATCGTTTTACAGGGGGGGGTGAAAAACTGTTTTTT	CASNRFTGGGEKLFF
-	-	TRBV2	TRBJ2-7	TGTGCCAGCAGCCCGGACCCCAGCACAGCCTACGAGCAGTACTTC	CASSPDPSTAYEQYF
-	-	TRBV9	TRBJ1-1	TGTGCCAGCAGCGTAGCGGGGGGCCGGAACACTGAAGCTTTCTTT	CASSVAGGRNTEAFF
-	-	TRBV6-6	TRBJ2-1	TGTGCCAGCACCACATCAAGACCCCCGAGAGATGAGCAGTTCTTC	CASTTSRPPRDEQFF
once	TRBD1	TRBV5-1	TRBJ1-4	TGCGCCAGCAGCTTGGGGCTGACAGGGAACGAAAAACTGTTTTTT	CASSLGLTGNEKLFF
-	-	TRBV6-5	TRBJ2-1	TGTGCCAGCAGTTACGGGGCGGGGCCCTACAATGAGCAGTTCTTC	CASSYGAGPYNEQFF
-	-	TRBV15	TRBJ1-2	TGTGCCACCAGCAGCGCCCGGGGGGCGGGGGGCTACACCTTC	CATSSARGAGGYTF
many	-	TRBV6-5	TRBJ1-5	TGTGCCAGCAGCGCCTTTATCTATCAGCCCCAGCATTTT	CASSAFIYQPQHF
-	TRBD1	TRBV25-1	TRBJ2-2	TGTGCCAGCAGTGACTCCAGACAGGGGAACACCGGGGAGCTGTTTTTT	CASSDSRQGNTGELFF
-	TRBD2	TRBV19	TRBJ2-2	TGTGCCAGTAGTATCTCGACTAGCGGGAGTATGGCCGGGGAGCTGTTTTTT	CASSISTSGSMAGELFF
-	-	TRBV6-5	TRBJ1-4	TGTGCCACGGGAGACGGTGCAACTAATGAAAAACTGTTTTTT	CATGDGATNEKLFF
-	-	TRBV6-5	TRBJ1-2	TGTGCCAGCAGAGACCTCGGCGTAGTCTATGGCTACACCTTC	CASRDLGVVYGYTF
-	TRBD2	TRBV6-4	TRBJ2-7	TGTGCCAGCAGTCAACCTTTACCGGGACTAGCGGATTACGAGCAGTACTTC	CASSQPLPGLADYEQYF
-	TRBD1	TRBV5-8	TRBJ1-1	TGTGCCAGCAGGATCTCCGGGACAGGGAACACTGAAGCTTTCTTT	CASRISGTGNTEAFF
-	-	TRBV2	TRBJ2-7	TGTGCCAGCAGTCAAACTCAGGGACAAAACTACGAGCAGTACTTC	CASSQTQGQNYEQYF
once	-	TRBV6-5	TRBJ2-5	TGTGCCAGCAGTTACTCTTTTGAGGGGGCCCAGTACTTC	CASSYSFEGAQYF
many	TRBD2	TRBV18	TRBJ2-2	TGTGCCAGCTCACCACCGACTAGCGGGAGAGGCGGGGAGCTGTTTTTT	CASSPPTSGRGGELFF
-	TRBD2	TRBV11-3	TRBJ2-7	TGTGCCAGCGAAGCGGGAGTCAACTACGAGCAGTACTTC	CASEAGVNYEQYF
-	-	TRBV5-1	TRBJ1-1	TGCGCCAGCAGCTACAGGGAGGACACTGAAGCTTTCTTT	CASSYREDTEAFF
few	-	TRBV6-1	TRBJ2-1	TGTGCCAGCAGTGAAGACATGTACAATGAGCAGTTCTTC	CASSEDMYNEQFF
-	-	TRBV7-8	TRBJ2-5	TGTGCCAGCAGCTTACAGGCGGGACCCTCGGCAGGGACCCAGTACTTC	CASSLQAGPSAGTQYF
-	TRBD2	TRBV19	TRBJ2-7	TGTGCCAGTAGCTCTAGCGGGGGAAGATACGAGCAGTACTTC	CASSSSGGRYEQYF
-	TRBD1	TRBV28	TRBJ2-7	TGTGCCAGCAGTGTCGGACAGGGCTACGAGCAGTACTTC	CASSVGQGYEQYF
-	-	TRBV5-6	TRBJ2-6	TGTGCCAGCAGACGGTCGTCTGGGGCCAACGTCCTGACTTTC	CASRRSSGANVLTF
-	TRBD1	TRBV5-1	TRBJ2-7	TGCGCCAGCAGATACCGGGACAGGGTCTCCTACGAGCAGTACTTC	CASRYRDRVSYEQYF
few	-	TRBV28	TRBJ2-3	TGTGCCAGCAGTTTTAGGCGGGACCTGGGAGATACGCAGTATTTT	CASSFRRDLGDTQYF
-	-	TRBV5-4	TRBJ2-7	TGTGCCAGCACCCGAGAGGACCACTACGAGCAGTACTTC	CASTREDHYEQYF
-	TRBD1	TRBV5-4	TRBJ1-1	TGTGCCAGCAGCCAAGACAGGGCTGCGAACACTGAAGCTTTCTTT	CASSQDRAANTEAFF
-	-	TRBV5-1	TRBJ2-7	TGCGCCAGCAGCCCCCGGCAGATCGGGGAGCAGTACTTC	CASSPRQIGEQYF
once	-	TRBV2	TRBJ1-5	TGTGCCAGCAGTGACCCCCGGGGTAGCAATCAGCCCCAGCATTTT	CASSDPRGSNQPQHF
-	TRBD1	TRBV28	TRBJ1-3	TGTGCCAGCAGTTTCCGGGACAGGGCTGGAAACACCATATATTTT	CASSFRDRAGNTIYF
-	-	TRBV7-2	TRBJ2-5	TGTGCCAGCAGCTTAGACGGAGTGGAGCGGGAGACCCAGTACTTC	CASSLDGVERETQYF
-	-	TRBV28	TRBJ2-2	TGTGCCAGCAGTTTAGCACAGGGGGGGGCGGGGAAGCTGTTTTTT	CASSLAQGGAGKLFF
once	TRBD1	TRBV5-6	TRBJ1-1	TGTGCCAGCAGCAGGCAGGGGGTTGTTGAAGCTTTCTTT	CASSRQGVVEAFF
-	TRBD2	TRBV2	TRBJ2-5	TGTGCCAGCAGTGAGGCTAGCGGGAGGGCCGGGACCCAGTACTTC	CASSEASGRAGTQYF